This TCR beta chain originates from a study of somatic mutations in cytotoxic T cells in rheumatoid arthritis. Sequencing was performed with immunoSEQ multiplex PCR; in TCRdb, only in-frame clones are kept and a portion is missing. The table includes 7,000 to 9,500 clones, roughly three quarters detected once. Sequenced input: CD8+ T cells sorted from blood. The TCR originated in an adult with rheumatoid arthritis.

The CDR3 is CASSQLAGGSEAFF. The CDR3 region has the DNA TGCGCCAGCAGCCAACTTGCAGGGGGGTCTGAAGCTTTCTTT. This chain joins TRBV4-1 and TRBJ1-1; TRBD1 matches at 7 bases. This CDR3 has 14 residues. J lost 6 bases, V lost 2 bases, and 6 bases had no gene match. The germline CDR1 and CDR2 sequences are MGHRA and YSYEKL.